This paragraph covers one T cell receptor (beta chain) sequence. The antigen is not known. These data belong to a study of blood T cells in healthy people across ages. Germline lookup yields CDR1 SNHLY and CDR2 FYNNEI. The CDR3 contains 16 residues. Trimming stripped 2 bases from V and 8 bases from J, with 22 bases between. The study, taken as a whole, reports: Higher naive T cell percentage went strongly together with higher TCR beta diversity. Age brought a roughly linear fall in TCR beta diversity measured per million T cells.

A second PCR, run for roughly 7 to 11 cycles, used a sample-barcoded 5' primer plus a J-beta primer mix. One entry per CDR3 protein, called by TCRdb with MiXCR from the 5' RACE reads. The sample shows around 1,000,000 distinct CDR3 sequences, more than 30% of them seen only once. This receptor was obtained from a man between 18 and 35 years old in good health. The chain links TRBV2 to TRBJ2-7, with D perhaps TRBD1 (5 bases). The sequenced sample consisted of blood. The CDR3 DNA follows: TGTGCCAGCAGTGAATGGTCAGGGCCCCTAGGAGACAAGCAGTACTTC. Its translation: CASSEWSGPLGDKQYF.